What follows are 11 T cell receptor beta chains derived from one specimen sequenced in a study of blood T cell repertoires in COVID-19. Repertoires were generated with immunoSEQ multiplex PCR, while TCRdb's copy carries only in-frame clones and drops some. The sample records fewer than 15,000 clones, around 86% being singletons. Material for sequencing was peripheral blood. Receptors were obtained from a human donor in a cohort sampled during active COVID-19.

This CDR3 reads CASSNPPTETQYF. The CDR3 nucleotides read TGTGCCAGCAGTAACCCCCCTACAGAGACCCAGTACTTC. The chain carries TRBV6-2 or TRBV6-3 and TRBJ2-5; D is unresolved. The CDR3 runs to 13 residues. The germline gives CDR1 MNHEY, CDR2 SVGEGT. The V end was cut by 5 bases, the J end by 4 bases, with 11 bases between.

This chain uses TRBV9 with TRBJ2-7, with D possibly matching TRBD1 (5 bases). Trimming removed 0 bases at V and 4 bases at J, with 17 bases between. Germline V gives CDR1 SGDLS, CDR2 YYNGEE. This CDR3 region has 16 residues. CDR3 nucleotide sequence: TGTGCCAGCAGCGTAGGTCAGGGTTCGCGCCGTTACGAGCAGTACTTC. It is translated as CASSVGQGSRRYEQYF. Variable domain in full (rest from reference TRBV9 and TRBJ2-7): DSGVTQTPKHLITATGQRVTLRCSPRSGDLSVYWYQQSLDQGLQFLIQYYNGEERAKGNILERFSAQQFPDLHSELNLSSLELGDSALYFCASSVGQGSRRYEQYFGPGTRLTVT.

This clone came up a few times. This CDR3 is CASHVLFDCDQPQHF. CDR3 bases: TGCGCCAGCCATGTATTGTTCGACTGCGATCAGCCCCAGCATTTT. The rearrangement joins TRBV5-1 to TRBJ1-5; D not certain. Germline V gene data show CDR1 as SGHRS and CDR2 as YFSETQ. The ends were cut back, 7 bases at V and 5 bases at J, with 19 bases in the middle. The CDR3 loop spans 15 amino acids.

J is TRBJ2-5 and V is TRBV18; maybe TRBD2 (6 bases). The germline gives CDR1 KGHSH, CDR2 LQKENI. This CDR3 has 15 amino acids. V was clipped by 2 bases and J by 4 bases, with 14 bases between them. This chain's CDR3 is CASSPGGYGGETQYF. CDR3 sequence (DNA): TGTGCCAGCTCACCAGGGGGGTACGGCGGAGAGACCCAGTACTTC.

The genes are TRBV6-5 and TRBJ1-1; 7 nucleotides match TRBD1. CDR1 and CDR2 from the germline V gene are MNHEY and SVGAGI. The CDR3 is 14 residues long. With V trimmed by 5 bases and J by 1 base, 4 bases remained unmatched. The chain's CDR3 is CASSRGGGNTEAFF. As DNA, the CDR3 is TGTGCCAGCAGTCGAGGGGGCGGGAACACTGAAGCTTTCTTT.

The chain is built from TRBV2 and TRBJ2-5; weak D call: TRBD1 (5 bases). Trimming removed 7 bases from V and 0 bases from J, with 6 bases in between. CDR3 length: 12 amino acids. CDR1 SNHLY and CDR2 FYNNEI come from the germline V gene. For the CDR3, the DNA is TGTGCCAGCAAGACAGACCAAGAGACCCAGTACTTC. It encodes CASKTDQETQYF.

This sequence joins TRBV5-4 and TRBJ2-5; 8 nucleotides align to TRBD2. The germline gives CDR1 SGHNT, CDR2 YYREEE (reference sequence). This CDR3 region has 16 residues. Losses at the gene ends were 5 bases for V and 4 bases for J; bases not matched to a gene: 13. This CDR3 is CASSRTGTSPIETQYF. Written as DNA, the CDR3 is TGTGCCAGCAGTCGTACCGGGACTAGTCCCATAGAGACCCAGTACTTC.

V gene TRBV5-5 combines with J gene TRBJ2-3; 8 bases line up with TRBD2. The CDR3 loop spans 16 amino acids. Germline V lookup: CDR1 SGHKS, CDR2 YYEKEE (reference sequence). J was trimmed by 3 bases and V by 2 bases; bases with no gene match: 8. The CDR3 DNA follows: TGTGCCAGCAGCTTAGGTGGCTTAGCGGGGACAGATACGCAGTATTTT. Its protein is CASSLGGLAGTDTQYF.

The genes are TRBV5-1 and TRBJ2-7, with D possibly being TRBD1 (6 bases). Germline-derived CDR1 and CDR2 are SGHRS and YFSETQ. The CDR3 is 14 residues long. Trimming removed 0 bases at V and 1 base at J, with 8 bases between. CDR3 nucleotides: TGCGCCAGCAGCTTGGGGGGGCGATCCTACGAGCAGTACTTC. As protein: CASSLGGRSYEQYF.

This chain links TRBV11-1 with TRBJ2-1, with D unclear. Looked up from germline, CDR1 is SGHAT and CDR2 is FQDESV (reference sequence). V lost 4 bases to trimming and J lost 3 bases, with 16 bases between them. This CDR3 is built from 16 residues. The CDR3: CASSSLWRPLYNEQFF. The CDR3 DNA reads TGTGCCAGCAGCTCTTTGTGGAGACCCCTCTACAATGAGCAGTTCTTC.

This clone turned up a few times. V is TRBV6-6 and J is TRBJ1-2; a possible D gene is TRBD1 (5 bases). V gave up 8 bases and J gave up 6 bases, with 13 bases separating them. From germline, CDR1 is MNHNY and CDR2 SVGAGI (reference sequence). The CDR3 length is 12 residues. The CDR3 protein is CASGALGDGYTF. CDR3 DNA: TGTGCCAGCGGGGCACTTGGGGATGGCTACACCTTC.